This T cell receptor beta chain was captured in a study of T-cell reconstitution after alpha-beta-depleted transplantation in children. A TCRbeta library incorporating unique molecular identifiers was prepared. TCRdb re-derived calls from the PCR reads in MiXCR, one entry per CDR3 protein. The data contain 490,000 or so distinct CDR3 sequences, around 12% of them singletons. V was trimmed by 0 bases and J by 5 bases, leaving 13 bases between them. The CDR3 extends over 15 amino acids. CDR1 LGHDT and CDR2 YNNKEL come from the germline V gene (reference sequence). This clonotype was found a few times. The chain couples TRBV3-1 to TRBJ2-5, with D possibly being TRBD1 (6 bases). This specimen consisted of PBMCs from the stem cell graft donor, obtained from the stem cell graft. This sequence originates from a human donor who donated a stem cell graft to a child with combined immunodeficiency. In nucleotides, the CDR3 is TGTGCCAGCAGCCAAGAACCCCAGGGGCCGGAGACCCAGTACTTC. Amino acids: CASSQEPQGPETQYF.